This T cell receptor (beta chain) was retrieved from a study of blood T cells in healthy people across ages. A J-beta primer mix and a sample-barcoded 5' primer were used in a second PCR of roughly 6 to 11 cycles. TCRdb re-analysed the 5' RACE reads in MiXCR, keeping a single row per CDR3 protein. The table lists under 850,000 distinct CDR3 sequences, 35% to 40% of them singletons. Trimming pared 3 bases from V and 2 bases from J, leaving 11 bases between. This CDR3 is built from 14 residues. Germline CDR1 is SGDLS and CDR2 is YYNGEE. The receptor was isolated from a man aged 18 to 29 in good health. The sequencing sample was made of blood. The rearrangement links TRBV9 to TRBJ2-5; D might be TRBD2 (6 bases). The CDR3: CASSAAEGQETQYF. The CDR3 DNA follows: TGTGCCAGCAGCGCCGCGGAGGGTCAAGAGACCCAGTACTTC.